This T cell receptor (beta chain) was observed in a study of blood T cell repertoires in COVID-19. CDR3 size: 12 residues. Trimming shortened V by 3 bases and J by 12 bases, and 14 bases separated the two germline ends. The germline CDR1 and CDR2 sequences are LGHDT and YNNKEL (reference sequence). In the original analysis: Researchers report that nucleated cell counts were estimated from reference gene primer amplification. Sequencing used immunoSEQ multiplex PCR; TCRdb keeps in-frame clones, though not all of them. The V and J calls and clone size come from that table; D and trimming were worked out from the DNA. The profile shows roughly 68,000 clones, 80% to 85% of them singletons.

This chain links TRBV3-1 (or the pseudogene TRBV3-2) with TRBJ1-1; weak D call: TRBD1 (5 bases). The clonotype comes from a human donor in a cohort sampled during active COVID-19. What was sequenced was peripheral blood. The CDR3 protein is CASSQGRTKTFF. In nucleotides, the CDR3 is TGTGCCAGCAGCCAGGGACGGACTAAGACTTTCTTT.